The present T cell receptor beta chain was sequenced within a study of T cell responses to AZD1222 COVID-19 vaccine. Per the germline V gene, CDR1 is SGHRS and CDR2 is YFSETQ. Losses at the gene ends were 1 base for V and 0 bases for J; bases not matched to a gene: 4. The CDR3 spans 16 residues. The data were produced by immunoSEQ multiplex PCR, yet TCRdb's version contains in-frame clones alone and is incomplete. The table includes 96,000 or so clones, about 90% detected once. Comments on this clone: Its antigen is still unknown.

General observations from the study: Spike was spanned by vaccine-associated CD4 TCRs, with dominance at 160-218 and 743-854. Nearly half of spike-specific TCRs reportedly target variant regions that are unmutated in the B.1.351 and B.1.1.7 variants. When two AZD1222 doses had been given, Spike-specific TCR breadth and depth rose. At baseline, just 5 or 6 AZD1222 recipients tested seropositive.

Sequenced material: peripheral blood, taken on day 0 of AZD1222 vaccination. The receptor's source is an adult in good health. This chain connects TRBV5-1 to TRBJ2-1, with 7 bases matching TRBD2. The CDR3 loop reads CASSLSGDYSYNEQFF. DNA of the CDR3: TGCGCCAGCAGCTTGTCCGGGGACTACTCCTACAATGAGCAGTTCTTC.